This T cell receptor beta chain stems from a study of identical twins. Via MiXCR, TCRdb re-called the 5' RACE reads, giving one row per CDR3 protein. The repertoire holds some 240,000 distinct CDR3 sequences, with roughly a tenth as singletons. There are many counts of this clonotype. Germline V gene sequence: CDR1 SEHNR, CDR2 FQNEAQ (reference sequence). The CDR3 loop spans 14 amino acids. V lost 3 bases to trimming and J lost 2 bases, with 10 bases between them. Sequenced: memory T cells sorted from blood. The TCR comes from a man aged 50 to 59 in good health. The rearrangement uses TRBV7-9 and TRBJ1-2; D gene unclear. In DNA form, the CDR3 reads TGTGCCAGCAGCTTCCTTTCTACAAACTATGGCTACACCTTC. It specifies CASSFLSTNYGYTF.